Each of the 25 T cell receptor beta chains below was sequenced from the same sample in a study of OX40 agonist ivuxolimab in advanced cancers. Measured with immunoSEQ multiplex PCR; TCRdb has only the in-frame clones, and not every one. The data hold about 79,000 clones, with 92% observed a single time. The sample in question was CD4+ or CD8+ T cells sorted from blood, obtained in a trial of the OX40 agonist ivuxolimab. The origin of the receptors is an adult with an advanced solid tumor such as melanoma, head and neck, liver or kidney cancer.

The chain is built from TRBV29-1 and TRBJ2-1; TRBD2 matches at 11 bases. V shed 7 bases, J shed 9 bases, and the junction held 2 bases outside the gene matches. Germline V lookup: CDR1 SQVTM, CDR2 ANQGSEA. The CDR3 is 11 amino acids. DNA of the CDR3: TGCAGCGCACTAGCGGGAGCTGAGCAGTTCTTC. Amino acids: CSALAGAEQFF.

The genes are TRBV19 and TRBJ1-5; no clear D gene. CDR1 and CDR2 from the germline V gene are LNHDA and SQIVND (reference sequence). This CDR3 spans 15 amino acids. Trimming removed 3 bases at V and 6 bases at J, with 15 bases between. The CDR3: CASSISPQVFQPQHF. Here the CDR3 DNA reads TGTGCCAGTAGTATCTCTCCCCAGGTTTTTCAGCCCCAGCATTTT.

DNA for the CDR3: TGCGCCAGCAGCCGACAACTAGCGGGGGTGAACACCGGGGAGCTGTTTTTT. It translates to CASSRQLAGVNTGELFF. The rearrangement uses TRBV4-3 and TRBJ2-2, with 11 positions matching TRBD2. The CDR3 has 17 residues. CDR1 is LGHNA, CDR2 YSLEER, per germline. The trim removed 4 bases at V and 1 base at J, leaving 5 bases unmatched.

The gene calls are TRBV5-1 and TRBJ2-5; the match to TRBD2 covers 13 bases. The J call could be wrong; TRBJ2-7 is a better fit for the DNA end. The CDR3 contains 22 residues. Looked up from germline, CDR1 is SGHRS and CDR2 is YFSETQ. CDR3 bases: TGCGCCAGCAGCTTGGCCTTCTCTGAGGGGGCTAGGACTAGCGGGAGCTCCTACGAGCAGTACTTC. This encodes CASSLAFSEGARTSGSSYEQYF.

This chain connects TRBV5-6 to TRBJ1-4, with 10 bases lining up with TRBD1. The germline gives CDR1 SGHDT, CDR2 YYEEEE. The CDR3 consists of 14 residues. V trimming: 4 bases; J trimming: 6 bases; junction bases outside the gene matches: 3. The CDR3 protein is CASSAGQGYEKLFF. The CDR3 DNA reads as TGTGCCAGCAGCGCGGGACAGGGGTATGAAAAACTGTTTTTT.

The chain employs TRBV28 and TRBJ2-3; the D gene could be TRBD1 or TRBD2 (6 bases each). This CDR3 has 13 amino acids. V lost 8 bases to trimming and J lost 1 base, with 10 bases between them. The germline V gene has CDR1 MDHEN and CDR2 SYDVKM. This chain's CDR3 is CASRGRGTDTQYF. CDR3 nucleotide sequence: TGTGCCAGCCGGGGGCGCGGCACAGATACGCAGTATTTT.

The rearrangement uses TRBV28 and TRBJ1-4, with D maybe TRBD1 (5 bases). CDR3 length: 15 residues. The germline V and J ends were trimmed by 4 bases and 8 bases, with 17 bases remaining between them. Germline V gene data show CDR1 as MDHEN and CDR2 as SYDVKM. DNA for the CDR3: TGTGCCAGCAGTTCTGATCAGGGTTTGAGAGAAAAACTGTTTTTT. Translated: CASSSDQGLREKLFF.

The V gene is TRBV2, the J gene TRBJ1-4; D gene uncertain. The CDR3 is 14 amino acids. Looked up from germline, CDR1 is SNHLY and CDR2 is FYNNEI. Trimming stripped 7 bases from V and 0 bases from J, with 9 bases between. CDR3 nucleotides: TGTGCCAGCACCTGGACTGCAACTAATGAAAAACTGTTTTTT. Amino acid sequence: CASTWTATNEKLFF. The variable domain in full, completed from reference TRBV2 and TRBJ1-4, reads EPEVTQTPSHQVTQMGQEVILRCVPISNHLYFYWYRQILGQKVEFLVSFYNNEISEKSEIFDDQFSVERPDGSNFTLKIRSTKLEDSAMYFCASTWTATNEKLFFGSGTQLSVL.

This chain joins TRBV6-4 and TRBJ2-2; D is unresolved. The CDR3 consists of 15 residues. Between the trimmed V and J ends, which lost 5 bases and 4 bases, there was a span of 14 bases. In germline, CDR1 is MRHNA, CDR2 SNTAGT. CDR3 residues: CASSPSVTGTGELFF. DNA of the CDR3: TGTGCCAGCAGTCCTTCCGTAACGGGCACCGGGGAGCTGTTTTTT.

This sequence joins TRBV19 and TRBJ2-7; 14 nucleotides agree with TRBD2. This CDR3 comprises 19 residues. V dropped 3 bases and J dropped 5; count of bases not matched to a gene: 15. CDR1 and CDR2 from the germline V gene are LNHDA and SQIVND (reference sequence). The CDR3, as DNA: TGTGCCAGTAGTATTTCGTCCGGGACTAGCGGGAGAAGGGGAGACGAGCAGTACTTC. This gives the protein CASSISSGTSGRRGDEQYF.

The rearrangement uses TRBV6-5 and TRBJ1-3; D remains ambiguous. The V and J ends lost 2 bases and 8 bases respectively, with 16 bases between them. The length of the CDR3 is 15 residues. The germline V gene has CDR1 MNHEY and CDR2 SVGAGI. CDR3 nucleotide sequence: TGTGCCAGCAGTTACCGACCCCGGGAGGGTTACACCATATATTTT. Its protein product is CASSYRPREGYTIYF.

The chain employs TRBV7-2 and TRBJ2-5; 7 bases align to TRBD1. Germline V gene data show CDR1 as SGHTA and CDR2 as FQGNSA. This CDR3 comprises 15 residues. The J segment lost 7 bases and the V segment lost 1 base, leaving 9 bases of the junction unmatched. The CDR3 region has the DNA TGTGCCAGCAGCTTAGGCACAGGGGCCCGGTGGACCCAGTACTTC. It is translated as CASSLGTGARWTQYF.

The chain is built from TRBV25-1 and TRBJ1-1; possible D gene TRBD1, 5 bases. V gave up 1 base and J gave up 11 bases, with 23 bases separating them. This CDR3 region has 16 residues. Per germline, CDR1 MGHDK and CDR2 SYGVNS. CDR3 nucleotide sequence: TGTGCCAGCAGTGAATGGGGGTTTTTTCAAAACGGCGAGGCTTTCTTT. Translating gives CASSEWGFFQNGEAFF.

This clone has only one observation. The chain uses TRBV5-1 and TRBJ2-7, with 9 bases identical to TRBD1. Germline CDR1 and CDR2: SGHRS and YFSETQ. The J segment lost 2 bases and the V segment lost 4 bases, leaving 7 bases of the junction unmatched. CDR3 length: 15 residues. Here the CDR3 reads CASSRGQGRAYEQYF. The CDR3 DNA is TGCGCCAGCAGCCGAGGACAGGGGAGGGCCTACGAGCAGTACTTC.

This sequence joins TRBV19 and TRBJ1-2; D remains ambiguous. CDR3 length: 14 residues. V lost 5 bases, J lost 6 bases, and 16 bases lay in between. CDR1 is LNHDA, CDR2 SQIVND, per germline (reference sequence). CDR3 in amino acids: CASSPRNWVDGYTF. For the CDR3, the DNA is TGTGCCAGTAGTCCCCGAAACTGGGTCGATGGCTACACCTTC.

This clone was picked up one time. The chain couples TRBV18 to TRBJ2-1; 11 bases match TRBD2. V trimming: 3 bases; J trimming: 1 base; junction bases outside the gene matches: 11. The CDR3 totals 19 residues. The germline V gene encodes CDR1 KGHSH and CDR2 LQKENI. CDR3 sequence: CASSPPPGTSGKSYNEQFF. DNA of the CDR3: TGTGCCAGCTCACCCCCCCCCGGGACTAGCGGAAAATCCTACAATGAGCAGTTCTTC.

The chain joins TRBV9 to TRBJ1-2; 8 positions agree with TRBD1. The J segment lost 4 bases and the V segment lost 4 bases, leaving 6 bases of the junction unmatched. The CDR3 is 14 residues long. Germline V gene sequence: CDR1 SGDLS, CDR2 YYNGEE. CDR3 in amino acids: CASSWGQASYGYTF. CDR3 bases: TGTGCCAGCAGCTGGGGACAGGCTAGCTATGGCTACACCTTC.

This clone was observed once. The chain has TRBV6-5 and TRBJ1-1, with 10 bases identical to TRBD1. V lost 6 bases, J lost 3 bases, and 4 bases stayed unmatched. CDR1 is MNHEY, CDR2 SVGAGI, per germline. The CDR3 covers 14 residues. CDR3 DNA sequence: TGTGCCAGCAGAGACAGGGGGCGATACACTGAAGCTTTCTTT. Residues: CASRDRGRYTEAFF.

The V gene is TRBV18, the J gene TRBJ1-4; 9 nucleotides align to TRBD1. This CDR3 is 16 amino acids long. Germline V lookup: CDR1 KGHSH, CDR2 LQKENI. V was pared by 3 bases and J by 3 bases, with 5 bases of the junction left unmatched. For the CDR3, the DNA is TGTGCCAGCTCACCGGACAGGGGTGAGCCTAATGAAAAACTGTTTTTT. It codes for CASSPDRGEPNEKLFF.

The genes are TRBV5-1 and TRBJ2-3; 9 nucleotides agree with TRBD2. The CDR3 contains 14 residues. Germline-derived CDR1 and CDR2 are SGHRS and YFSETQ. Trimming cost V 5 bases and J 1 base; bases outside gene matches: 2. Here the CDR3 reads CASRRTSGTDTQYF. The CDR3 region has the DNA TGCGCCAGCAGGCGGACTAGCGGCACAGATACGCAGTATTTT.

The rearrangement uses TRBV6-4 and TRBJ1-6, with 10 bases that match TRBD1. The germline V gene has CDR1 MRHNA and CDR2 SNTAGT. V dropped 6 bases and J dropped 8; count of bases not matched to a gene: 7. This CDR3 spans 15 amino acids. This chain's CDR3 is CASRAGTGEYSPLHF. The CDR3 DNA follows: TGTGCCAGCAGGGCCGGGACAGGGGAGTATTCACCCCTCCACTTT.

The chain is built from TRBV27 and TRBJ2-2, with D maybe TRBD1 (6 bases). Germline values: CDR1 MNHEY, CDR2 SMNVEV (reference sequence). CDR3 length equals 14 residues. Trimming stripped 8 bases from V and 5 bases from J, with 15 bases between. The CDR3 reads CASHQQGTTGELFF. DNA for the CDR3: TGTGCCAGCCACCAACAGGGAACGACCGGGGAGCTGTTTTTT.

This clone was counted once. In the same sample, other DNA sequences code for this CDR3. The CDR3 here is CASSFSLAGVYEQYF. The CDR3 bases are TGTGCCAGCAGTTTTTCGCTAGCGGGAGTTTACGAGCAGTACTTC. The chain joins TRBV28 to TRBJ2-7, with 10 bases fitting TRBD2. This CDR3 is built from 15 residues. V dropped 3 bases and J dropped 4; count of bases not matched to a gene: 6. Germline V gene lookup returns CDR1 MDHEN and CDR2 SYDVKM.

This chain uses TRBV15 with TRBJ1-3, with D hard to call. V was cut by 0 bases and J by 11 bases, with 11 bases left in between. The CDR3 length is 13 residues. Germline CDR1 and CDR2: LNHNV and YYDKDF (reference sequence). In nucleotides, the CDR3 is TGTGCCACCAGCAGAGATGTACAAATGGCCATATATTTT. Amino acids: CATSRDVQMAIYF.

This chain's CDR3 is CASSPGTSGYNEQFF. The CDR3 DNA sequence: TGTGCCAGCAGCCCCGGGACTAGCGGATACAATGAGCAGTTCTTC. The rearrangement uses TRBV2 and TRBJ2-1; 11 bases fit TRBD2. There are 15 residues in the CDR3. Trimming cost V 6 bases and J 4 bases; bases outside gene matches: 5. CDR1 SNHLY and CDR2 FYNNEI come from the germline V gene.